The 4 T cell receptor beta chains given below trace back to one sample, sequenced in a study of T cell repertoires in cytomegalovirus infection. MiXCR, applied by TCRdb to the reads, yields one record per CDR3 protein. This table holds some 350,000 distinct CDR3 sequences, roughly 34% found once. No antigens are known for them. Source: cultured PBMCs, taken from culture after CMV antigen stimulation. The receptors derive from a human donor in good health (CMV status not recorded). Some clones in this sample may be carry-over from other donors' samples.

This clonotype was seen more than once but under ten times. This sequence joins TRBV5-1 and TRBJ2-1, with D hard to call. Germline V gene lookup returns CDR1 SGHRS and CDR2 YFSETQ. Trimming pared 1 base from V and 8 bases from J, leaving 13 bases between. The CDR3 totals 14 residues. The CDR3 bases are TGCGCCAGCAGCTTGTTAGCCACTAAGGATGAGCAGTTCTTC. Translating it yields CASSLLATKDEQFF.

The V and J genes are TRBV9 and TRBJ1-2, with D possibly matching TRBD1 (6 bases). The CDR3 runs 15 residues. V was cut by 2 bases and J by 1 base, with 12 bases left in between. Germline CDR1 is SGDLS and CDR2 is YYNGEE. The CDR3 here is CASSVTGTLNYGYTF. In DNA, the CDR3 is TGTGCCAGCAGCGTCACAGGGACACTTAACTATGGCTACACCTTC.

V and J are TRBV7-8 and TRBJ1-1; D uncertain. The V gene lost 3 bases and the J gene lost 2 bases, with 4 bases spanning the gap. CDR3 size: 12 residues. CDR1 and CDR2 from the germline V gene are SGHVS and FQNEAQ. CDR3: CASSFRNTEAFF. CDR3 in DNA: TGTGCCAGCAGCTTTAGAAACACTGAAGCTTTCTTT. The full variable domain, rest sourced from reference TRBV7-8 and TRBJ1-1, is GAGVSQSPRYKVAKRGQDVALRCDPISGHVSLFWYQQALGQGPEFLTYFQNEAQLDKSGLPSDRFFAERPEGSVSTLKIQRTQQEDSAVYLCASSFRNTEAFFGQGTRLTVV.

V is TRBV4-1 and J is TRBJ1-4, with D perhaps TRBD1 (5 bases). CDR1 is MGHRA and CDR2 is YSYEKL in the germline V gene. This CDR3 is built from 16 residues. With 1 base removed from V and 5 bases from J, the gap between germline ends came to 14 bases. CDR3 loop: CASSQVANGGNEKLFF. Here the CDR3 DNA reads TGCGCCAGCAGCCAAGTTGCAAATGGGGGGAATGAAAAACTGTTTTTT.